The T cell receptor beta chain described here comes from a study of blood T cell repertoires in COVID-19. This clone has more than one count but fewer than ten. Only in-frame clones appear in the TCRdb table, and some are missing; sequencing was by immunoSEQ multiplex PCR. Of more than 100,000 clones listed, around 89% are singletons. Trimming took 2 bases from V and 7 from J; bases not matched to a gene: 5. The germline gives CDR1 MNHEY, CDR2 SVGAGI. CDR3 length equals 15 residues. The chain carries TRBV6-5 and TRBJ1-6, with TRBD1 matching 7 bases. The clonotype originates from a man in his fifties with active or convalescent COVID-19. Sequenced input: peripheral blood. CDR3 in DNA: TGTGCCAGCAGTTACACACAGGGGTTCAATTCACCCCTCCACTTT. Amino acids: CASSYTQGFNSPLHF.